The 26 T cell receptor beta chains in this list originate from one sample, sequenced in a study of identical twins (dated by TCRdb to the mid-2010s). Receptor libraries were prepared by 5' RACE. The listed sequencing device is Illumina HiSeq 2000. TCRdb passed the public sequencing reads through fastp at Q25 and MiXCR, retaining productive beta sequences. Rows merge per CDR3 protein into single entries with the most common DNA and genes. This sample has a few hundred thousand distinct CDR3 sequences in its table, and approximately 17% of those were observed once. In total, the top ten clones hold less than 15% of the sample. The sample comprised naive T cells sorted from blood. This sample's cell subset or site label indicates: cells isolated with a human naive T-cell isolation kit. The receptors were sampled from a man between 45 and 60 years old in good health.

This chain joins TRBV9 and TRBJ2-1; maybe TRBD1 (5 bases). The ends were cut back, 0 bases at V and 3 bases at J, with 10 bases in the middle. Germline loops: CDR1 SGDLS, CDR2 YYNGEE. The CDR3 runs 15 residues. The CDR3 DNA reads TGTGCCAGCAGCGTAGGCCTAGGGGTCTACAATGAGCAGTTCTTC. This sequence encodes CASSVGLGVYNEQFF.

The gene calls are TRBV19 and TRBJ2-7, with D perhaps TRBD2 (5 bases). Trimming shortened V by 1 base and J by 3 bases, and 13 bases separated the two germline ends. CDR3 length: 15 amino acids. Germline V gene data show CDR1 as LNHDA and CDR2 as SQIVND (reference sequence). The CDR3 DNA reads as TGTGCCAGTAGTATAGGGCGATTAGGGAGCTACGAGCAGTACTTC. Translation: CASSIGRLGSYEQYF.

This clonotype has just a few counts. The J gene is TRBJ2-7, the V gene TRBV7-2; 7 positions agree with TRBD1. The CDR3 totals 13 residues. From germline, CDR1 is SGHTA and CDR2 FQGNSA. V shed 5 bases, J shed 8 bases, and the junction held 9 bases outside the gene matches. Written as DNA, the CDR3 is TGTGCCAGCAGCCTCAACCGGGACAGCAAGCAGTACTTC. This translates into CASSLNRDSKQYF.

This clonotype showed up just a few times. The V and J genes are TRBV4-2 and TRBJ2-3; D gene unclear. Germline assignment: CDR1 LGHNA and CDR2 YNFKEQ. V shed 3 bases and J shed 2 bases, with 12 bases lying between them. This CDR3 is 15 amino acids long. The CDR3 sequence is CASSQSTAPTDTQYF. For the CDR3, the DNA is TGTGCCAGCAGCCAGAGCACAGCGCCCACAGATACGCAGTATTTT.

This clonotype has a count of ten or more. The genes are TRBV29-1 and TRBJ1-2, with 7 bases that match TRBD1. There are 14 residues in the CDR3. Germline trimming cut 6 bases from V and 4 bases from J; bases unmatched to any gene: 11. Looked up from germline, CDR1 is SQVTM and CDR2 is ANQGSEA. The CDR3 DNA reads as TGCAGCGTCTCCTCTACAGGGGACAGCTATGGCTACACCTTC. Residues: CSVSSTGDSYGYTF.

This clonotype has only a few counts. The V call is TRBV11-2, the J call TRBJ2-1; TRBD1 might be the D (6 bases). The germline V and J ends were trimmed by 0 bases and 10 bases, with 13 bases remaining between them. The germline gives CDR1 SGHAT, CDR2 FQNNGV. This CDR3 has 14 amino acids. Here the CDR3 reads CASSLDPGHIEQFF. The CDR3 DNA reads as TGTGCCAGCAGCTTAGATCCGGGACACATAGAGCAGTTCTTC.

The V and J genes are TRBV7-2 and TRBJ2-3; D call uncertain. CDR1 SGHTA and CDR2 FQGNSA come from the germline V gene. Trimming left V 6 bases short and J 6 bases short, with 10 bases between. The CDR3 loop spans 12 amino acids. The CDR3 sequence is CASSFNLDTQYF. The CDR3 region has the DNA TGTGCCAGCAGTTTCAACTTGGATACGCAGTATTTT.

This clonotype was recorded a few times. The chain is built from TRBV2 and TRBJ2-2; 7 bases agree with TRBD2. Germline V CDR1 and CDR2: SNHLY, FYNNEI. CDR3 length: 15 amino acids. V gave up 3 bases and J gave up 5 bases; unmatched junction bases: 6. The CDR3 protein is CASSDMRGGTGELFF. CDR3 in DNA: TGTGCCAGCAGTGATATGCGGGGAGGGACCGGGGAGCTGTTTTTT.

In regard to this clonotype: A much larger clone lies one base from this, so it may be a read error. The chain has TRBV12-3 or TRBV12-4 and TRBJ1-2; tentative D call: TRBD1 (5 bases). The CDR3 runs 13 residues. Trimming cost V 4 bases and J 5 bases, with 11 bases left between them. In DNA form, the CDR3 reads TGTGCCAGCAGTTGGGGACCGAAGTATGGCTACACCTTC. Its translation: CASSWGPKYGYTF.

This sequence joins TRBV28 and TRBJ1-2; TRBD1 is a possible D gene (6 bases). CDR1 MDHEN and CDR2 SYDVKM come from the germline V gene. V dropped 2 bases and J dropped 6 bases, with 16 bases sitting between them. CDR3 length equals 15 residues. The CDR3 sequence: CASSLAGAQAHGYTF. CDR3 nucleotides: TGTGCCAGCAGTTTAGCGGGGGCGCAGGCCCATGGCTACACCTTC.

This clonotype occurred a few times. V and J are TRBV15 and TRBJ2-5; 7 nucleotides agree with TRBD1. The CDR3 has 17 residues. With 1 base clipped from V and 5 bases from J, the junction kept 13 bases outside the gene matches. CDR1 and CDR2 from the germline V gene are LNHNV and YYDKDF (reference sequence). This chain's CDR3 is CATSRVRDSPVRETQYF. CDR3 coding DNA: TGTGCCACCAGCAGAGTCAGGGACAGCCCCGTTAGGGAGACCCAGTACTTC.

The chain has TRBV6-1 and TRBJ2-2; D may match TRBD1 or TRBD2 (5 bases each). The CDR3 totals 18 residues. The V and J ends lost 5 bases and 5 bases respectively, with 24 bases between them. Germline CDR1 is MNHNS and CDR2 is SASEGT. CDR3 sequence reads: CASSPYPGTSDQTGELFF. DNA for the CDR3: TGTGCCAGCAGTCCCTACCCAGGGACCTCAGACCAGACCGGGGAGCTGTTTTTT.

This chain joins TRBV7-9 and TRBJ2-7, with D possibly matching TRBD2 (5 bases). From germline, CDR1 is SEHNR and CDR2 FQNEAQ (reference sequence). This CDR3 comprises 13 residues. V gave up 4 bases and J gave up 1 base, with 8 bases separating them. CDR3: CASSSLVSYEQYF. CDR3 nucleotides: TGTGCCAGCAGCTCACTAGTTTCCTACGAGCAGTACTTC.

This clonotype was seen many times. The CDR3 sequence: CSARGLAGTTDTQYF. Written as DNA, the CDR3 is TGCAGTGCTAGAGGGCTAGCGGGCACCACAGATACGCAGTATTTT. This rearrangement joins TRBV20-1 to TRBJ2-3; 8 positions match TRBD2. This CDR3 has 15 residues. With V trimmed by 1 base and J by 2 bases, 5 bases remained unmatched. Germline CDR1 and CDR2: DFQATT and SNEGSKA (reference sequence).

This rearrangement joins TRBV11-2 to TRBJ2-1, with 11 bases fitting TRBD2. From germline, CDR1 is SGHAT and CDR2 FQNNGV. The CDR3 contains 20 residues. Trimming removed 6 bases from V and 1 base from J; junction bases left unmatched: 17. CDR3 in amino acids: CASRSQQVVASGRSYNEQFF. For the CDR3, the DNA is TGTGCCAGCAGATCCCAACAAGTTGTGGCTAGCGGGAGGTCCTACAATGAGCAGTTCTTC.

This clonotype occurred a few times. This may stem from a read error, because a much larger clone lies one nucleotide away. The chain employs TRBV9 and TRBJ2-1; D is possibly TRBD1 or TRBD2 (5 bases each). The CDR3 length is 13 residues. The V end lost 4 bases, the J end lost 4 bases, and 9 bases lay between the germline ends. The V gene's germline CDR1 is SGDLS and CDR2 YYNGEE. The CDR3 DNA follows: TGTGCCAGCAGCACGGGACGGTACAATGAGCAGTTCTTC. This translates into CASSTGRYNEQFF.

This clonotype was detected only a few times. This may arise from a read error, as a much more abundant clone is one base away. The V call is TRBV20-1, the J call TRBJ1-1; no firm D call. The CDR3 sequence is 11 residues long. Germline CDR1 is DFQATT and CDR2 is SNEGSKA (reference sequence). Trimming removed 1 base from V and 1 base from J, with 1 base in between. CDR3 sequence: CSARANTEAFF. As DNA, the CDR3 is TGCAGTGCTAGAGCGAACACTGAAGCTTTCTTT.

As to this clonotype: A clone one base away is much larger, so this may be a read error. Given the absence of the conserved phenylalanine or tryptophan at the CDR3 end, a read error is likely. V and J are TRBV5-1 and TRBJ2-7; 9 positions match TRBD2. The ends lost 0 bases at V and 5 bases at J; junction bases unmatched: 6. Per germline, CDR1 SGHRS and CDR2 YFSETQ. The CDR3 consists of 15 residues. The CDR3 nucleotides are TGCGCCAGCAGCTTGGTGGCTAGCGGGGTTGACGAGCAGTACCTC. It codes for CASSLVASGVDEQYL.

There are many counts of this clonotype. The chain recombines TRBV29-1 with TRBJ2-2, with D maybe TRBD2 (6 bases). Trimming took 1 base from V and 8 from J, leaving 11 bases between them. The CDR3 has 13 residues. Per germline, CDR1 SQVTM and CDR2 ANQGSEA. The CDR3 DNA is TGCAGCGTTGAAGTCCGGGGGTCGGGGGAGCTGTTTTTT. Translated: CSVEVRGSGELFF.

This sequence joins TRBV7-6 and TRBJ2-7; TRBD1 agrees at 7 bases. Looked up from germline, CDR1 is SGHVS and CDR2 is FNYEAQ. V lost 5 bases, J lost 3 bases, and 10 bases stayed unmatched. The CDR3 contains 15 residues. CDR3 in amino acids: CASSTQTGTGYEQYF. Here the CDR3 DNA reads TGTGCCAGCAGCACTCAGACAGGGACCGGCTACGAGCAGTACTTC.

The J gene is TRBJ2-5, the V gene TRBV24-1; TRBD1 matches 9 bases. The germline gives CDR1 KGHDR, CDR2 SFDVKD. CDR3 length: 15 residues. V was pared by 3 bases and J by 5 bases, with 6 bases of the junction left unmatched. The CDR3 nucleotides read TGTGCCACCAGTGATCCGACGACAGGGGGGGAGACCCAGTACTTC. This gives the protein CATSDPTTGGETQYF.

The rearrangement uses TRBV11-2 and TRBJ1-2, with D uncertain. The germline CDR1 and CDR2 sequences are SGHAT and FQNNGV. Trimming cost V 0 bases and J 8 bases, with 13 bases left between them. The CDR3 loop spans 14 amino acids. The CDR3 DNA reads as TGTGCCAGCAGCTTAGATGGGCCCGCTATCGGCTACACCTTC. Protein: CASSLDGPAIGYTF.

This clonotype has just a few counts. This sequence joins TRBV9 and TRBJ2-5; D possibly corresponds to TRBD2 (6 bases). Trimming cost V 0 bases and J 8 bases, with 20 bases left between them. The CDR3 extends over 16 amino acids. Germline loops: CDR1 SGDLS, CDR2 YYNGEE. DNA for the CDR3: TGTGCCAGCAGCGTAGGCGTTTTGGGACTGGGACTCACCCAGTACTTC. Translation gives CASSVGVLGLGLTQYF.

The CDR3 DNA is TGTGCCAGCGGGGGGGCAGGGCAAGACTATGGCTACACCTTC. Protein sequence: CASGGAGQDYGYTF. V gene TRBV12-3 or TRBV12-4 combines with J gene TRBJ1-2, with a weak D call TRBD1 (6 bases). Trimming left V 8 bases short and J 3 bases short, with 16 bases between. The CDR3 extends over 14 amino acids.

This clonotype was counted ten times or more. The CDR3 DNA reads as TGTGCCAGCAGCTTAGCGGGGAATCCTAACTATGGCTACACCTTC. It specifies CASSLAGNPNYGYTF. The J gene is TRBJ1-2, the V gene TRBV7-2; unclear D gene. The V gene lost 0 bases and the J gene lost 0 bases, with 8 bases spanning the gap. The CDR3 has 15 residues. Germline CDR1 is SGHTA and CDR2 is FQGNSA.

This clonotype has only a few counts. The chain couples TRBV15 to TRBJ2-2; weak D call: TRBD1 (5 bases). The CDR3 has 17 residues. The V end lost 0 bases, the J end lost 2 bases, and 13 bases lay between the germline ends. Germline CDR1 and CDR2: LNHNV and YYDKDF (reference sequence). CDR3 region: CATSRDLATVNTGELFF. CDR3 nucleotides: TGTGCCACCAGCAGAGATCTGGCGACAGTAAACACCGGGGAGCTGTTTTTT.